These 7 T cell receptor beta chains were all obtained from the same sample, sequenced in a study of CD8+ T cells in alopecia areata. cDNA reverse transcribed from extracted RNA served as the sequencing template. Clones were sequenced by immunoSEQ multiplex PCR, and TCRdb holds only the in-frame ones, with some missing. This sample yields 200,000 or so clones, of which roughly 50% are seen a single time; over 4% belongs to the top ten. Input material: CD8+ T cells sorted from blood. The receptor source for this set is a human donor in good health.

The chain links TRBV7-9 to TRBJ1-2, with no clear D. Trimming removed 4 bases from V and 4 bases from J, with 13 bases in between. The CDR3 consists of 14 residues. The germline gives CDR1 SEHNR, CDR2 FQNEAQ (reference sequence). The CDR3 bases are TGTGCCAGCAGCTCACCCACGGACGGCTATGGCTACACCTTC. Protein sequence: CASSSPTDGYGYTF.

This chain uses TRBV7-2 with TRBJ2-3; 9 bases map to TRBD2. This CDR3 is 15 amino acids long. CDR1 and CDR2 (germline): SGHTA, FQGNSA. Unmatched junction bases numbered 7, after V lost 5 bases and J lost 4 bases. The CDR3 region has the DNA TGTGCCAGCAGCCAAGGGACTAGCAGGGCAGATACGCAGTATTTT. Protein product: CASSQGTSRADTQYF.

The rearrangement links TRBV25-1 to TRBJ2-3, with D perhaps matching TRBD1 (5 bases). The CDR3 is 15 residues long. From germline, CDR1 is MGHDK and CDR2 SYGVNS. Deletions cut 1 base from V and 2 bases from J, with 10 bases between. CDR3 sequence: CASSEFGATTDTQYF. DNA of the CDR3: TGTGCCAGCAGTGAATTTGGGGCCACCACAGATACGCAGTATTTT.

This clone was counted a single time. The rearrangement uses TRBV30 and TRBJ2-2; a possible D gene is TRBD1 (6 bases). CDR1 and CDR2 from the germline V gene are GTSNPN and SVGIG (reference sequence). The CDR3 runs to 16 residues. V was clipped by 3 bases and J by 0 bases, with 14 bases between them. The CDR3 DNA is TGTGCCTGGAGATGGACAGCCAACGCGAACACCGGGGAGCTGTTTTTT. It translates to CAWRWTANANTGELFF.

The sample holds a few counts of this clone. The genes are TRBV29-1 and TRBJ2-1; D is unresolved. The CDR3 has 9 residues. Looked up from germline, CDR1 is SQVTM and CDR2 is ANQGSEA. With 6 bases removed from V and 5 bases from J, the gap between germline ends came to 2 bases. The CDR3 loop is CSVDNEQFF. The DNA for the CDR3 is TGCAGCGTGGACAATGAGCAGTTCTTC.

In nucleotides, the CDR3 is TGTGCCAGCAGCTTAGCCCGTACAGGGGGTAGAGAGACCCAGTACTTC. Translated, it gives CASSLARTGGRETQYF. The chain combines TRBV13 with TRBJ2-5; 8 positions agree with TRBD1. The CDR3 is 16 residues long. The trim removed 1 base at V and 4 bases at J, leaving 8 bases unmatched. The germline V gene encodes CDR1 PRHDT and CDR2 FYEKMQ (reference sequence).

The V and J genes are TRBV18 and TRBJ2-1, with D possibly being TRBD1 (5 bases). This CDR3 spans 14 amino acids. Germline V CDR1 and CDR2: KGHSH, LQKENI. The V end lost 0 bases, the J end lost 9 bases, and 12 bases lay between the germline ends. CDR3 sequence (DNA): TGTGCCAGCTCACCACCAGGGGCTGGATTTGAGCAGTTCTTC. Its translation is CASSPPGAGFEQFF. Full variable domain (outside the CDR3, taken from reference TRBV18 and TRBJ2-1): NAGVMQNPRHLVRRRGQEARLRCSPMKGHSHVYWYRQLPEEGLKFMVYLQKENIIDESGMPKERFSAEFPKEGPSILRIQQVVRGDSAAYFCASSPPGAGFEQFFGPGTRLTVL.